Following are 26 T cell receptor beta chains from one sample sequenced in a study of T cell responses to AZD1222 COVID-19 vaccine listed by TCRdb under 2021. Library generation was performed with the immunoSEQ multiplex PCR assay. Sourced from immuneACCESS, this table was stored by TCRdb with only in-frame sequences that have V and J called. A share of the clones is absent; for the studies checked, an unresolved V gene accounts for under half, and the remainder has no known explanation. The sample yields about 140,000 clones; more than 85% were counted once. The ten largest clones represent roughly 3.5% of the sample. Explained via the paper, the time point label denotes: about 28 days (+/-7) after the second vaccine dose. Sample: peripheral blood, taken 28 days after the second AZD1222 dose. These TCRs come from an adult who received the AZD1222 COVID-19 vaccine.

The rearrangement joins TRBV27 to TRBJ2-3; 7 bases align to TRBD2. The length of the CDR3 is 16 residues. Germline V gives CDR1 MNHEY, CDR2 SMNVEV (reference sequence). V lost 3 bases and J lost 6; bases outside the gene matches: 12. The CDR3 region has the DNA TGTGCCAGCAGTTTCGTTTGGACTAGAGGGTCGGATACGCAGTATTTT. Translation gives CASSFVWTRGSDTQYF.

The genes are TRBV3-1 (or the pseudogene TRBV3-2) and TRBJ2-1; weak D call: TRBD2 (5 bases). This CDR3 spans 16 amino acids. The germline gives CDR1 LGHDT, CDR2 YNNKEL (reference sequence). V shed 4 bases and J shed 1 base, with 14 bases lying between them. CDR3 loop: CASSLNQRGSYNEQFF. The CDR3 DNA is TGTGCCAGCAGCCTCAACCAACGGGGATCCTACAATGAGCAGTTCTTC.

V usage is TRBV5-1 and J usage is TRBJ1-1; TRBD1 is a possible D gene (5 bases). CDR3 length: 14 residues. Germline assignment: CDR1 SGHRS and CDR2 YFSETQ. With 3 bases removed from V and 2 bases from J, the gap between germline ends came to 11 bases. The CDR3 is CASSWGPGNTEAFF. CDR3 sequence (DNA): TGCGCCAGCAGCTGGGGACCGGGTAACACTGAAGCTTTCTTT.

The chain employs TRBV18 and TRBJ1-4; 7 bases align to TRBD1. CDR3 length: 14 residues. From germline, CDR1 is KGHSH and CDR2 LQKENI. V lost 0 bases and J lost 8; bases outside the gene matches: 3. The CDR3 here is CASSPPPGGEKLFF. CDR3 bases: TGTGCCAGCTCACCACCCCCAGGGGGAGAAAAACTGTTTTTT.

The chain has TRBV7-2 and TRBJ2-1; TRBD2 is a possible D gene (5 bases). Germline V gene data show CDR1 as SGHTA and CDR2 as FQGNSA. Deletions cut 3 bases from V and 7 bases from J, with 10 bases between. The CDR3 totals 13 residues. CDR3 loop: CASSLTTFNEQFF. The CDR3 DNA is TGTGCCAGCAGCTTGACTACTTTTAATGAGCAGTTCTTC.

The rearrangement uses TRBV10-3 and TRBJ1-3; 8 nucleotides align to TRBD1. This CDR3 is 16 amino acids long. Losses at the gene ends were 2 bases for V and 4 bases for J; bases not matched to a gene: 7. CDR1 and CDR2 (germline): ENHRY, SYGVKD. In DNA, the CDR3 is TGTGCCATCAGTGAGCGGGCAGGGGGCGCGGGAAACACCATATATTTT. Translated: CAISERAGGAGNTIYF.

The V gene is TRBV6-5, the J gene TRBJ1-6; the match to TRBD1 covers 7 bases. The V gene end was trimmed by 7 bases and the J gene end by 7 bases; junction bases not matched to a gene: 7. The CDR3 is made up of 14 amino acids. In germline, CDR1 is MNHEY, CDR2 SVGAGI. The CDR3 DNA sequence: TGTGCCAGCACCTTGGACAGGTACAATTCACCCCTCCACTTT. Translating it yields CASTLDRYNSPLHF.

The rearrangement uses TRBV6-5 and TRBJ1-4; D might be TRBD1 (5 bases). The germline V and J ends were trimmed by 0 bases and 7 bases, with 12 bases remaining between them. The CDR3 has 15 amino acids. Germline values: CDR1 MNHEY, CDR2 SVGAGI. CDR3 protein: CASSYSIGAGEKLFF. CDR3 in DNA: TGTGCCAGCAGTTACTCCATTGGGGCCGGTGAAAAACTGTTTTTT.

The chain recombines TRBV25-1 with TRBJ2-7, with D possibly TRBD1 on 6 matching bases. The germline gives CDR1 MGHDK, CDR2 SYGVNS. The V end was cut by 2 bases, the J end by 3 bases, with 11 bases between. The CDR3 is 14 amino acids. This chain's CDR3 is CASSETGTVYEQYF. The CDR3 coding sequence is TGTGCCAGCAGTGAAACAGGGACGGTCTACGAGCAGTACTTC.

This clone was seen just once. The chain recombines TRBV6-5 with TRBJ1-5; D unresolved. CDR1 and CDR2 (germline): MNHEY, SVGAGI. CDR3 length equals 15 residues. Trimming removed 0 bases from V and 4 bases from J, with 10 bases in between. The CDR3 coding sequence is TGTGCCAGCAGTTACTCCGGGGAGTTTAATCAGCCCCAGCATTTT. It codes for CASSYSGEFNQPQHF.

This clone was detected only once. The chain links TRBV19 to TRBJ2-1; 9 nucleotides line up with TRBD2. Germline CDR1 is LNHDA and CDR2 is SQIVND (reference sequence). The V segment lost 5 bases and the J segment 9 bases; nucleotides outside the gene matches: 14. CDR3 length equals 16 residues. The CDR3 bases are TGTGCCAGTAGTTTGAGCGGGAGGCCCACCCCCAGTGAGCAGTTCTTC. Translating it yields CASSLSGRPTPSEQFF.

The chain recombines TRBV29-1 with TRBJ2-3; D assignment may be TRBD1 or TRBD2 (6 bases each). The CDR3 length is 16 residues. CDR1 and CDR2 from the germline V gene are SQVTM and ANQGSEA. The V end lost 4 bases, the J end lost 0 bases, and 17 bases lay between the germline ends. This CDR3 reads CSVVWGAGTSTDTQYF. CDR3 DNA sequence: TGCAGCGTTGTCTGGGGGGCGGGGACTAGCACAGATACGCAGTATTTT.

To note about this clone: Other nucleotide sequences from this sample produce the same CDR3. CDR3 sequence: CASSVLGYGYTF. The CDR3 DNA reads as TGTGCCAGCAGCGTTCTGGGTTACGGCTACACCTTC. The gene calls are TRBV9 and TRBJ1-2; D not resolved. V lost 2 bases, J lost 8 bases, and 10 bases lay in between. CDR1 is SGDLS, CDR2 YYNGEE, per germline. The CDR3 loop spans 12 amino acids.

The rearrangement uses TRBV6-4 and TRBJ2-6, with D perhaps matching TRBD1 (5 bases). Between the trimmed V and J ends, which lost 2 bases and 4 bases, there was a span of 9 bases. The CDR3 has 15 residues. The germline V gene encodes CDR1 MRHNA and CDR2 SNTAGT. CDR3 in amino acids: CASSDQGNGANVLTF. The CDR3, as DNA: TGTGCCAGCAGTGACCAGGGTAACGGGGCCAACGTCCTGACTTTC.

The chain carries TRBV3-1 (or the pseudogene TRBV3-2) and TRBJ1-4; D is uncertain. V dropped 3 bases and J dropped 2 bases, with 10 bases sitting between them. Germline CDR1 LGHDT, CDR2 YNNKEL (reference sequence). The CDR3 is 15 residues long. This CDR3 is CASSHRRVTNEKLFF. Written as DNA, the CDR3 is TGTGCCAGCAGCCACCGTAGGGTGACTAATGAAAAACTGTTTTTT.

V and J are TRBV7-3 and TRBJ2-3, with 8 bases lining up with TRBD2. Germline V gene data show CDR1 as SGHTA and CDR2 as FQGTGA. The CDR3 runs to 18 residues. V lost 5 bases and J lost 3; bases outside the gene matches: 16. In nucleotides, the CDR3 is TGTGCCAGCAGCCCATCGATCCTCCCGGGGGGGATAACAGATACGCAGTATTTT. Protein sequence: CASSPSILPGGITDTQYF.

This sequence joins TRBV19 and TRBJ1-5, with D possibly TRBD1 on 6 matching bases. V lost 0 bases and J 1 base, leaving 10 bases between the germline ends. The germline V gene encodes CDR1 LNHDA and CDR2 SQIVND (reference sequence). The CDR3 is made up of 16 amino acids. Written as DNA, the CDR3 is TGTGCCAGTAGTATAGAGGGGGCTTCGAGCAATCAGCCCCAGCATTTT. This sequence encodes CASSIEGASSNQPQHF.

The chain couples TRBV19 to TRBJ1-5; 8 nucleotides align to TRBD1. Trimming took 5 bases from V and 5 from J; bases not matched to a gene: 8. CDR1 is LNHDA, CDR2 SQIVND, per germline (reference sequence). CDR3 length: 15 amino acids. The CDR3 DNA follows: TGTGCCAGTAGTTGGGGACAGGCCATGGATCAGCCCCAGCATTTT. Amino acids: CASSWGQAMDQPQHF.

The sample holds one count of this clone. V and J are TRBV28 and TRBJ1-3; D gene unclear. The CDR3 totals 12 residues. V was cut by 6 bases and J by 2 bases, with 5 bases left in between. Germline CDR1 MDHEN, CDR2 SYDVKM. As DNA, the CDR3 is TGTGCCAGCAGCCGTCCTGGAAACACCATATATTTT. Its protein product is CASSRPGNTIYF.

The V gene is TRBV29-1, the J gene TRBJ1-5; D not resolved. CDR1 and CDR2 from the germline V gene are SQVTM and ANQGSEA. The CDR3 runs 13 residues. Trimming pared 2 bases from V and 0 bases from J, leaving 5 bases between. The CDR3 protein is CSVERHSNQPQHF. CDR3 nucleotide sequence: TGCAGCGTTGAACGGCATAGCAATCAGCCCCAGCATTTT.

The chain joins TRBV29-1 to TRBJ2-3; D gene ambiguous. The V gene lost 0 bases and the J gene lost 1 base, with 8 bases spanning the gap. The CDR3 is 14 amino acids. The germline CDR1 and CDR2 sequences are SQVTM and ANQGSEA. CDR3 sequence (DNA): TGCAGCGTTGAAGAAAAGGCCGGCACAGATACGCAGTATTTT. The encoded protein is CSVEEKAGTDTQYF.

In the case of this clone: This specimen includes other DNA sequences encoding the same CDR3. The V gene is TRBV28, the J gene TRBJ1-2, with 7 bases that match TRBD1. Germline CDR1 MDHEN, CDR2 SYDVKM. The CDR3 contains 13 residues. With 2 bases clipped from V and 3 bases from J, the junction kept 0 bases outside the gene matches. The CDR3 here is CASSLGTDYGYTF. DNA for the CDR3: TGTGCCAGCAGTTTAGGGACAGACTATGGCTACACCTTC.

The chain combines TRBV28 with TRBJ1-3; 8 nucleotides match TRBD1. Per germline, CDR1 MDHEN and CDR2 SYDVKM. V lost 6 bases to trimming and J lost 7 bases; unmatched junction nucleotides: 8. This CDR3 comprises 14 residues. This chain's CDR3 is CASSPSGQGNTIYF. Written as DNA, the CDR3 is TGTGCCAGCAGCCCATCCGGACAGGGCAACACCATATATTTT.

The genes are TRBV3-1 (or the pseudogene TRBV3-2) and TRBJ2-7; D might be TRBD2 (5 bases). CDR3 length: 16 amino acids. V lost 0 bases and J 2 bases, leaving 14 bases between the germline ends. The V gene's germline CDR1 is LGHDT and CDR2 YNNKEL (reference sequence). Here the CDR3 DNA reads TGTGCCAGCAGCCAAGATTTAATAGCGAGAACCTACGAGCAGTACTTC. Encoded protein: CASSQDLIARTYEQYF.

The chain recombines TRBV6-5 with TRBJ1-1; D not resolved. Germline CDR1 and CDR2: MNHEY and SVGAGI. This CDR3 has 15 residues. The ends were cut back, 0 bases at V and 5 bases at J, with 13 bases in the middle. DNA for the CDR3: TGTGCCAGCAGTTACTCGTCGGGGATTGGGACTGAAGCTTTCTTT. The encoded protein is CASSYSSGIGTEAFF.

The CDR3 loop is CASSWLGPPTTEAFF. CDR3 in DNA: TGTGCCAGCAGCTGGTTGGGACCACCGACCACTGAAGCTTTCTTT. The chain employs TRBV7-2 and TRBJ1-1; D is possibly TRBD1 (5 bases). Trimming pared 4 bases from V and 4 bases from J, leaving 16 bases between. CDR1 SGHTA and CDR2 FQGNSA come from the germline V gene. The CDR3 is 15 amino acids.